This T cell receptor (beta chain) was sequenced in a study of T cell repertoires in cytomegalovirus infection. Study overall: Both recently identified HLA-C-restricted and well-studied HLA-B-restricted CMV epitopes were used in the study. Public TCR beta signatures provided an indication of both CMV infection and a matching HLA type.

One entry per CDR3 protein, called by TCRdb with MiXCR from the reads. The data show roughly 990,000 distinct CDR3 sequences, around a third seen once. Study-wide results and limits: The ex vivo response showed dominance by HLA-C-restricted CMV-specific TCR beta clonotypes. Cumulative frequency of public TCR beta families picked out carriers of CMV plus the relevant HLA.

CDR3 size: 15 residues. Germline CDR1 reads LNHDA; CDR2 reads SQIVND (reference sequence). V lost 5 bases, J lost 5 bases, and 4 bases stayed unmatched. This clonotype came up a few times. Its antigen is not known. The sequencing used cultured CD8+ T cells from PBMCs, collected from culture after CMV antigen stimulation. The chain combines TRBV19 with TRBJ1-4; 11 bases align to TRBD1. The source of this sequence is a human donor in good health (CMV status not recorded). Some clones in this sample may be carry-over from other donors' samples. This CDR3 is CASSPRTGGNEKLFF. CDR3 DNA sequence: TGTGCCAGTAGTCCTCGGACAGGGGGCAATGAAAAACTGTTTTTT. Filled out from reference TRBV19 and TRBJ1-4, the complete variable domain reads DGGITQSPKYLFRKEGQNVTLSCEQNLNHDAMYWYRQDPGQGLRLIYYSQIVNDFQKGDIAEGYSVSREKKESFPLTVTSAQKNPTAFYLCASSPRTGGNEKLFFGSGTQLSVL.